These 24 T cell receptor beta chains were all obtained from the same sample, sequenced in a study of cytomegalovirus exposure and HLA in healthy donors. The PCR was carried out with 60 Vbeta primers and 13 Jbeta primers. Produced via immunoSEQ multiplex PCR; TCRdb's table is partial and in-frame only. This specimen shows approximately 110,000 clones; the ten leading clones hold roughly 3.5%. Material: PBMCs. The source is a man aged 18 to 29 in good health and CMV-seronegative.

The chain recombines TRBV19 with TRBJ1-2; D call uncertain. CDR3 length: 13 residues. Germline lookup yields CDR1 LNHDA and CDR2 SQIVND (reference sequence). Trimming left V 2 bases short and J 5 bases short, with 9 bases between. The CDR3, as DNA: TGTGCCAGTAGTATAAATGCCAGGTATGGCTACACCTTC. It is translated as CASSINARYGYTF. Full variable domain (outside the CDR3, taken from reference TRBV19 and TRBJ1-2): DGGITQSPKYLFRKEGQNVTLSCEQNLNHDAMYWYRQDPGQGLRLIYYSQIVNDFQKGDIAEGYSVSREKKESFPLTVTSAQKNPTAFYLCASSINARYGYTFGSGTRLTVV.

V and J are TRBV4-2 and TRBJ1-3; D gene ambiguous. CDR3 size: 16 residues. CDR1 is LGHNA, CDR2 YNFKEQ, per germline. Trimming pared 0 bases from V and 0 bases from J, leaving 9 bases between. CDR3 sequence: CASSQDQRVSGNTIYF. The CDR3 DNA reads TGTGCCAGCAGCCAAGATCAACGAGTCTCTGGAAACACCATATATTTT.

The CDR3 DNA reads TGTGCCAGCAGCCCGGGACAGGGGGGCGACGAGCAGTACTTC. This encodes CASSPGQGGDEQYF. The V gene is TRBV7-3, the J gene TRBJ2-7; 11 bases match TRBD1. This CDR3 has 14 residues. Germline-derived CDR1 and CDR2 are SGHTA and FQGTGA. The J segment lost 5 bases and the V segment lost 5 bases, leaving 5 bases of the junction unmatched.

The genes are TRBV20-1 and TRBJ2-7; 9 bases fit TRBD1. The junction had 1 base not matched to a gene; V was cut back by 8 bases and J by 5 bases. Germline V CDR1 and CDR2: DFQATT, SNEGSKA (reference sequence). The CDR3 consists of 10 residues. The CDR3 sequence: CSRDRDEQYF. Here the CDR3 DNA reads TGCAGTAGGGACAGGGACGAGCAGTACTTC.

The J gene is TRBJ1-4, the V gene TRBV6-1; TRBD1 agrees at 9 bases. The CDR3 has 16 amino acids. CDR1 and CDR2 (germline): MNHNS, SASEGT. J was trimmed by 8 bases and V by 2 bases; bases with no gene match: 9. The DNA for the CDR3 is TGTGCCAGCAGTGAAATAAGGGGACAGGGACGGGAAAAACTGTTTTTT. As protein: CASSEIRGQGREKLFF.

The chain has TRBV5-6 and TRBJ1-4; 9 nucleotides line up with TRBD1. CDR1 and CDR2 from the germline V gene are SGHDT and YYEEEE. The J segment lost 6 bases and the V segment lost 0 bases, leaving 12 bases of the junction unmatched. CDR3 size: 18 residues. CDR3 nucleotides: TGTGCCAGCAGCTTGGCAACAGGGGGCTCCGGCCATTATGAAAAACTGTTTTTT. Translating gives CASSLATGGSGHYEKLFF.

The chain carries TRBV4-1 and TRBJ1-5; the D gene is possibly TRBD1 (5 bases). Deletions cut 4 bases from V and 0 bases from J, with 16 bases between. This CDR3 contains 17 residues. Looked up from germline, CDR1 is MGHRA and CDR2 is YSYEKL. The CDR3, as DNA: TGCGCCAGCAGCCGGGGGGGGTTTCTCCATAGCAATCAGCCCCAGCATTTT. This sequence encodes CASSRGGFLHSNQPQHF.

With respect to this clone: The same CDR3 also results from other DNA sequences found in this sample. CDR3 amino acids: CASSGTGSYNEQFF. The CDR3 bases are TGTGCCAGCTCCGGGACAGGGTCCTACAATGAGCAGTTCTTC. The V call is TRBV6-1, the J call TRBJ2-1, with 9 nucleotides matching TRBD1. Germline loops: CDR1 MNHNS, CDR2 SASEGT. Losses at the gene ends were 8 bases for V and 1 base for J; bases not matched to a gene: 3. This CDR3 has 14 residues.

The V gene is TRBV18, the J gene TRBJ1-4; 9 positions agree with TRBD1. CDR1 KGHSH and CDR2 LQKENI come from the germline V gene. Trimming removed 6 bases from V and 0 bases from J; junction bases left unmatched: 5. The CDR3 is made up of 16 amino acids. The CDR3 nucleotides read TGTGCCAGCTCGACAGGGGGAATTGCAACTAATGAAAAACTGTTTTTT. Protein product: CASSTGGIATNEKLFF.

The V and J genes are TRBV4-1 and TRBJ2-7; 10 nucleotides line up with TRBD2. Germline values: CDR1 MGHRA, CDR2 YSYEKL. The CDR3 totals 14 residues. The J segment lost 7 bases and the V segment lost 8 bases, leaving 11 bases of the junction unmatched. The chain's CDR3 is CASSPTSGKEEQYF. The CDR3 DNA reads TGCGCCAGCTCCCCCACTAGCGGGAAAGAGGAGCAGTACTTC.

The chain joins TRBV4-2 to TRBJ2-7, with D unclear. Trimming stripped 3 bases from V and 2 bases from J, with 14 bases between. CDR1 is LGHNA, CDR2 YNFKEQ, per germline. The CDR3 has 15 residues. The CDR3 region has the DNA TGTGCCAGCAGCCAGGCTCCCGGGTCCACCTACGAGCAGTACTTC. Its protein is CASSQAPGSTYEQYF.

This chain connects TRBV7-2 to TRBJ2-5; 8 bases map to TRBD2. Germline lookup yields CDR1 SGHTA and CDR2 FQGNSA. The CDR3 loop spans 15 amino acids. V trimming: 6 bases; J trimming: 1 base; junction bases outside the gene matches: 7. As DNA, the CDR3 is TGTGCCAGCAGGCAGTCTAGCGGGTCCCAAGAGACCCAGTACTTC. Translated, it gives CASRQSSGSQETQYF.

V gene TRBV9 combines with J gene TRBJ2-3, with 8 bases that match TRBD2. The CDR3 sequence is 14 residues long. The germline V gene encodes CDR1 SGDLS and CDR2 YYNGEE. Trimming took 3 bases from V and 0 from J; bases not matched to a gene: 0. The CDR3 is CASSGLASTDTQYF. The CDR3 coding sequence is TGTGCCAGCAGCGGACTAGCGAGCACAGATACGCAGTATTTT.

V gene TRBV4-1 combines with J gene TRBJ1-4; unclear D gene. V shed 3 bases and J shed 5 bases, with 13 bases lying between them. This CDR3 spans 15 amino acids. CDR1 is MGHRA and CDR2 is YSYEKL in the germline V gene. The CDR3 coding sequence is TGCGCCAGCAGCCAGGAAGAGCGACCAAATGAAAAACTGTTTTTT. Translation gives CASSQEERPNEKLFF.

The genes are TRBV7-8 and TRBJ2-2, with D possibly being TRBD2 (5 bases). Per the germline V gene, CDR1 is SGHVS and CDR2 is FQNEAQ. The CDR3 extends over 14 amino acids. Trimming removed 1 base at V and 2 bases at J, with 5 bases between. In DNA, the CDR3 is TGTGCCAGCAGCTTAGGGACTAACACCGGGGAGCTGTTTTTT. Amino acid sequence: CASSLGTNTGELFF.

J is TRBJ2-7 and V is TRBV7-9; TRBD2 matches 13 bases. With 5 bases clipped from V and 2 bases from J, the junction kept 6 bases outside the gene matches. The CDR3 loop spans 16 amino acids. Germline lookup yields CDR1 SEHNR and CDR2 FQNEAQ (reference sequence). In DNA form, the CDR3 reads TGTGCCAGCAGCCTGCGGACTAGCGGGAGTACCTACGAGCAGTACTTC. Translating it yields CASSLRTSGSTYEQYF. Full variable domain (missing parts from reference TRBV7-9 and TRBJ2-7): DTGVSQNPRHKITKRGQNVTFRCDPISEHNRLYWYRQTLGQGPEFLTYFQNEAQLEKSRLLSDRFSAERPKGSFSTLEIQRTEQGDSAMYLCASSLRTSGSTYEQYFGPGTRLTVT.

The CDR3, as DNA: TGTGCCAGCAGCTCACGGGACACTGAAGCTTTCTTT. It specifies CASSSRDTEAFF. The chain employs TRBV7-9 and TRBJ1-1, with D hard to call. CDR1 is SEHNR and CDR2 is FQNEAQ in the germline V gene (reference sequence). Between the trimmed V and J ends, which lost 4 bases and 3 bases, there was a span of 6 bases. The CDR3 contains 12 residues. The variable domain in full, completed from reference TRBV7-9 and TRBJ1-1, reads DTGVSQNPRHKITKRGQNVTFRCDPISEHNRLYWYRQTLGQGPEFLTYFQNEAQLEKSRLLSDRFSAERPKGSFSTLEIQRTEQGDSAMYLCASSSRDTEAFFGQGTRLTVV.

The chain employs TRBV7-2 and TRBJ2-3; D possibly corresponds to TRBD1 (6 bases). V was cut by 2 bases and J by 2 bases, with 11 bases left in between. Germline lookup yields CDR1 SGHTA and CDR2 FQGNSA. This CDR3 has 15 residues. This chain's CDR3 is CASSLIQGTTDTQYF. CDR3 nucleotide sequence: TGTGCCAGCAGCTTAATTCAGGGGACCACAGATACGCAGTATTTT.

The chain links TRBV27 to TRBJ2-7, with unresolved D. Trimming took 4 bases from V and 0 from J, leaving 7 bases between them. The CDR3 totals 13 residues. Germline loops: CDR1 MNHEY, CDR2 SMNVEV (reference sequence). Written as DNA, the CDR3 is TGTGCCAGCAGTTCAACGAGCTCCTACGAGCAGTACTTC. Translation: CASSSTSSYEQYF.

V gene TRBV5-4 combines with J gene TRBJ2-1; maybe TRBD1 (6 bases). Germline CDR1 reads SGHNT; CDR2 reads YYREEE (reference sequence). This CDR3 comprises 16 residues. V lost 0 bases and J 6 bases, leaving 16 bases between the germline ends. The CDR3 bases are TGTGCCAGCAGCTTGGTTTTAAGGGGGAAAATCAATGAGCAGTTCTTC. Its translation is CASSLVLRGKINEQFF.

CDR3 region: CASGFAGAAGGQFF. The CDR3 nucleotides read TGTGCTAGTGGTTTTGCGGGGGCAGCCGGGGGGCAGTTCTTC. This chain joins TRBV12-5 and TRBJ2-1; possibly TRBD2 for D (7 bases). Germline V lookup: CDR1 LGHNT, CDR2 FRNRAP. V lost 3 bases and J 12 bases, leaving 18 bases between the germline ends. This CDR3 is 14 amino acids long.

The chain carries TRBV5-1 and TRBJ2-7; maybe TRBD1 (5 bases). The ends were cut back, 4 bases at V and 0 bases at J, with 8 bases in the middle. The CDR3 is 13 amino acids. CDR1 SGHRS and CDR2 YFSETQ come from the germline V gene. In DNA, the CDR3 is TGCGCCAGCAGCGGTACAGGCTCCTACGAGCAGTACTTC. Translation gives CASSGTGSYEQYF. Filled out from reference TRBV5-1 and TRBJ2-7, the complete variable domain reads KAGVTQTPRYLIKTRGQQVTLSCSPISGHRSVSWYQQTPGQGLQFLFEYFSETQRNKGNFPGRFSGRQFSNSRSEMNVSTLELGDSALYLCASSGTGSYEQYFGPGTRLTVT.

This chain uses TRBV27 with TRBJ2-7, with D uncertain. Germline V gene data show CDR1 as MNHEY and CDR2 as SMNVEV (reference sequence). CDR3 length: 12 residues. Trimming cost V 4 bases and J 4 bases, with 8 bases left between them. DNA for the CDR3: TGTGCCAGCAGTTCCGTCGGGTACGAGCAGTACTTC. It is translated as CASSSVGYEQYF.

The chain carries TRBV25-1 and TRBJ1-3; D is undetermined. The CDR3 runs 16 residues. Germline V gene lookup returns CDR1 MGHDK and CDR2 SYGVNS. V dropped 4 bases and J dropped 2 bases, with 15 bases sitting between them. CDR3 sequence: CASSGSRVLAGNTIYF. CDR3 nucleotide sequence: TGTGCCAGCAGTGGGTCCCGGGTGCTGGCTGGAAACACCATATATTTT.